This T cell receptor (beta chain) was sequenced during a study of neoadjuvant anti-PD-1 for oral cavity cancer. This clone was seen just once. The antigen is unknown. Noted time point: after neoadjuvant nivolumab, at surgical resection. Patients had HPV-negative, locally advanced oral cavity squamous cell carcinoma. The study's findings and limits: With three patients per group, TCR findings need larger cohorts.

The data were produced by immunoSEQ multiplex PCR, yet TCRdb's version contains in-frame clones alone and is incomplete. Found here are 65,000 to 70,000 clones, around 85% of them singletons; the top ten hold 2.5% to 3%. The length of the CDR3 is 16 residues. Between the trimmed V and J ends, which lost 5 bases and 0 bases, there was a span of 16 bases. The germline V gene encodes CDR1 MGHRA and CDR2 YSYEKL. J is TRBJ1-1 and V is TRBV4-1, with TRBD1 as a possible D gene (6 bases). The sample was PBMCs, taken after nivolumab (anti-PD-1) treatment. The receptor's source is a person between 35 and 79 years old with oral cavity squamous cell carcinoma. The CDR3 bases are TGCGCCAGCAGCACCCGGAGGGGGTTGATGAACACTGAAGCTTTCTTT. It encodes CASSTRRGLMNTEAFF.